A single sample is the source of the 6 T cell receptor beta chains below, sequenced in a study of blood T cell repertoires in COVID-19 (dated by TCRdb to 2018 to 2020). Library method: the immunoSEQ multiplex PCR assay. Imported from immuneACCESS, the table was reduced by TCRdb to in-frame sequences with V and J called. These copies leave out some clones; in studies compared against another copy, an unresolved V gene accounts for under half, and the cause of the remainder is not known. In this sample the table shows around 99,000 clones, around three quarters of which occur a single time. The ten largest make up around 4.2% of the sample. The sample consisted of peripheral blood. These receptors originate from a human donor in a cohort sampled during active or convalescent COVID-19.

The chain links TRBV10-2 to TRBJ1-6; D ambiguous. The germline gives CDR1 WSHSY, CDR2 SAAADI. V shed 3 bases and J shed 5 bases, with 14 bases lying between them. This CDR3 has 16 residues. CDR3 residues: CASSDTGRRDNSPLHF. The CDR3 nucleotides are TGCGCCAGCAGTGATACCGGGAGAAGGGATAATTCACCCCTCCACTTT.

The chain carries TRBV6-1 and TRBJ1-1; 8 bases are shared with TRBD1. CDR3 size: 20 residues. The germline V gene has CDR1 MNHNS and CDR2 SASEGT. V trimming: 4 bases; J trimming: 4 bases; junction bases outside the gene matches: 23. The DNA of the CDR3 is TGTGCCAGCAGTGGCTTAACTACCTTGGACAGGGCCGGTGAGGGCACTGAAGCTTTCTTT. Protein: CASSGLTTLDRAGEGTEAFF.

This clone was picked up one time. This chain uses TRBV28 with TRBJ2-7, with TRBD2 matching 7 bases. CDR3 length: 14 amino acids. Germline assignment: CDR1 MDHEN and CDR2 SYDVKM. J gave up 3 bases and V 6 bases, and 8 bases lay outside the gene matches. CDR3: CASRSLLANYEQYF. Written as DNA, the CDR3 is TGTGCCAGCAGATCCTTACTAGCGAACTACGAGCAGTACTTC. The full variable domain, with the rest looked up from reference TRBV28 and TRBJ2-7, is DVKVTQSSRYLVKRTGEKVFLECVQDMDHENMFWYRQDPGLGLRLIYFSYDVKMKEKGDIPEGYSVSREKKERFSLILESASTNQTSMYLCASRSLLANYEQYFGPGTRLTVT.

The chain uses TRBV11-2 and TRBJ2-3; 7 bases align to TRBD2. This CDR3 comprises 15 residues. The ends lost 1 base at V and 6 bases at J; junction bases unmatched: 7. Germline-derived CDR1 and CDR2 are SGHAT and FQNNGV. Here the CDR3 reads CASSLGLAAGDTQYF. In DNA form, the CDR3 reads TGTGCCAGCAGCTTAGGACTAGCCGCAGGGGATACGCAGTATTTT.

V and J are TRBV19 and TRBJ2-7; 7 bases are a match to TRBD1. V lost 4 bases and J lost 0; bases outside the gene matches: 3. The CDR3 consists of 14 residues. The germline gives CDR1 LNHDA, CDR2 SQIVND (reference sequence). The CDR3 DNA sequence: TGTGCCAGTAGTAGTACAGGGGTCTCCTACGAGCAGTACTTC. Its protein is CASSSTGVSYEQYF.

The DNA for the CDR3 is TGCGCCAGCAGAGTGGGGACAGGGGGCGCTGACGGAGATACGCAGTATTTT. It encodes CASRVGTGGADGDTQYF. The chain couples TRBV4-3 to TRBJ2-3, with 12 bases that match TRBD1. The CDR3 is 17 amino acids. V lost 6 bases and J lost 5; bases outside the gene matches: 12. In germline, CDR1 is LGHNA, CDR2 YSLEER.